This T cell receptor (beta chain) was documented in a study of blood T cell repertoires in COVID-19. The CDR3 spans 13 residues. Trimming pared 2 bases from V and 1 base from J, leaving 5 bases between. TCRdb's table, derived via immunoSEQ multiplex PCR, lists solely in-frame clones and lacks some. The sample contains 110,000 or so clones, 81% of which appear only once. The table lists this clone with a few counts. Sequenced sample: peripheral blood. V gene TRBV12-3 or TRBV12-4 combines with J gene TRBJ1-1; no clear D. The sequence was collected from a man aged 50 to 60 with acute or convalescent COVID-19. This CDR3 reads CASSLSGNTEAFF. The CDR3 nucleotides are TGTGCCAGCAGTTTATCAGGGAACACTGAAGCTTTCTTT.